This TCR beta chain was identified during a study of regulatory T cells in long-lasting Graves disease. Regarding time point: newly diagnosed GD, antithyroid drugs for less than 3 months. Scientists built the TCR library using RNA that was extracted from PBMCs. Researchers made TCR beta libraries by using iRepertoire HTBI primers and running Arm-PCR on CDR3 regions. Original analysis: Segment identification across samples yielded roughly 62 TRBV and fewer than 15 TRBJ segments. TCRdb reanalysed the multiplex PCR reads using MiXCR and keeps one entry per CDR3 protein. What appears here as the V and J calls and clone size reflects TCRdb's work, not the paper's. The sample records about 470,000 distinct CDR3 sequences, about 16% being singletons. The ends lost 5 bases at V and 0 bases at J; junction bases unmatched: 10. The CDR3 spans 15 residues. CDR1 and CDR2 from the germline V gene are DFQATT and SNEGSKA (reference sequence).

A further study also used this sample, focusing on T cells in Graves' hyperthyroidism and ophthalmopathy.

The rearrangement joins TRBV20-1 to TRBJ2-7, with 7 bases matching TRBD2. The specimen comprised peripheral blood mononuclear cells (PBMCs), sampled at new diagnosis, from a patient treated with antithyroid drugs. The receptor was isolated from a man aged 40-55 years with Graves disease. CDR3 residues: CSAPSVAGFSYEQYF. The CDR3 DNA follows: TGCAGTGCTCCGTCCGTAGCGGGCTTCTCCTACGAGCAGTACTTC.